A selection of T cell receptor delta chains follows, all from one sample in a study of Vδ1+ human thymocytes. TCRdb applied CATT to the multiplex PCR reads for clone calling. The sample has under 80,000 delta-chain clones; around 35% are singletons. The sequencing sample was made of Vdelta1+ gamma-delta thymocytes from the thymus. These TCRs come from a boy younger than two who had congenital heart surgery. The CDR3 runs from the conserved cysteine through the conserved F or W. D genes are given only for firm matches. Size is omitted from some rows. Given values are once, few, many or a class for expanded clones.

V	size	D	J	DNA	CDR3
TRDV1	-	TRDD3	TRDJ1	TGTGCTCTTGGGGAACTTGCGGTGTTGGGGGACGCATACACCGATAAACTCATCTTT	CALGELAVLGDAYTDKLIF
TRDV1	-	TRDD3	TRDJ1	TGTGCTCTTGGGGCTCCCCGGCGGGGGATACGGTTCATCTCCCCCATGCCTCCTCTGATTTGCGATAAACTCATCTTT	CALGAPRRGIRFISPMPPLICDKLIF
TRDV1	few	TRDD3	TRDJ1	TGTGCTCTTGGTGTTATACTGGGGGACCGAAAAAAGTACACCGATAAACTCATCTTT	CALGVILGDRKKYTDKLIF
TRDV1	-	-	TRDJ1	TGTGCTCTTGGGGACCGTGGTACTTCCTACGGCTGGGGGATTCTTAAACTCATCTTT	CALGDRGTSYGWGILKLIF
TRDV1	-	-	TRDJ1	TGTGCTCTTGGGGAAGCGCCTCTATACACCGATAAACTCATCTTT	CALGEAPLYTDKLIF
TRDV1	-	-	TRDJ1	TGTGCTCTTGGGGAACTAAATCCTACCGCTGTACCCTACACCGATAAACTCATCTTT	CALGELNPTAVPYTDKLIF
TRDV1	-	-	TRDJ1	TGTGCTCTTGGGGAACGTCCTTCCTCCTTTTACTGGGGCCAAGATAGCGATAAACTCATCTTT	CALGERPSSFYWGQDSDKLIF
TRDV2	few	-	TRDJ1	TGTGCCTGTGGCATACTGAGACAGTACACCGATAAACTCATCTTT	CACGILRQYTDKLIF
TRDV1	few	-	TRDJ1	TGTGCTCTTGGGGCTCCCGGGCGGGGGTACACCGATAAACTCATCTTT	CALGAPGRGYTDKLIF
TRDV1	few	-	TRDJ1	TGTGCTCTTGGGCTGCCTTCCTACAATTGGGGGATCGATAAACTCATCTTT	CALGLPSYNWGIDKLIF
TRDV1	-	TRDD2	TRDJ1	TGTGCTCTTGGGGATTCCTTCCTAAGGCTGGGAGTCCCTGGGGTTCATAAACTCATCTTT	CALGDSFLRLGVPGVHKLIF
TRDV1	-	TRDD3	TRDJ1	TGTGCTCTTGGGGAACTAGAGGCTACGTCCCCGACTGGGGGCCAGTACACCGATAAACTCATCTTT	CALGELEATSPTGGQYTDKLIF
TRDV1	-	-	TRDJ1	TGTGCTCTTGGGGCTAATTCCGCTAAGAAGGGGGCCACCGATAAACTCATCTTT	CALGANSAKKGATDKLIF
TRDV1	-	TRDD3	TRDJ1	TGTGCTCTTGGGGAACCTCTTTTTCCTACGAGGGGATACGGGGGACGGGCTAAACTCATCTTT	CALGEPLFPTRGYGGRAKLIF
TRDV1	-	-	TRDJ1	TGTGCTCTTGGGACATCCCGGCCGTACACCGATAAACTCATCTTT	CALGTSRPYTDKLIF
TRDV1	once	TRDD3	TRDJ1	TGTGCTCTTGGGGAACTAGCCTACGGGGGGATAGGGGCCGATAAACTCATCTTT	CALGELAYGGIGADKLIF
TRDV1	-	TRDD3	TRDJ1	TGTGCTCTTGGTCCCACTGGGACGTACTGGGGGATACCCCCCGGCACCGATAAACTCATCTTT	CALGPTGTYWGIPPGTDKLIF
TRDV1	few	TRDD3	TRDJ1	TGTGCTCTTGGGAACTCTTTTCCTACCCTCTCGTACTGGGGGATACGATACGATAAACTCATCTTT	CALGNSFPTLSYWGIRYDKLIF
TRDV1	-	-	TRDJ1	TGTGCTCTTGGGCACCCCTTCCCCCAAGACACCGATAAACTCATCTTT	CALGHPFPQDTDKLIF
TRDV1	-	-	TRDJ1	TGTGCTCTTGGGGAAGGAGGACGCCTACGAGGATACAACACCGATAAACTCATCTTT	CALGEGGRLRGYNTDKLIF
TRDV1	few	TRDD3	TRDJ1	TGTGCTCTCAAGGGGATACCCCATTACACCGATAAACTCATCTTT	CALKGIPHYTDKLIF
TRDV2	few	TRDD3	TRDJ1	TGTGCCTGTGACCGGTTACTGGGGGATACGATCTTTCCTTGGTCGAGGTACACCGATAAACTCATCTTT	CACDRLLGDTIFPWSRYTDKLIF
TRDV1	once	TRDD3	TRDJ1	TGTGCTCTTGGGGCACGCTTCCTACTCGGGAGGGGGATACGCTTAAATACCGATAAACTCATCTTT	CALGARFLLGRGIRLNTDKLIF
TRDV1	-	-	TRDJ1	TGTGCTCTTGGGGAACTAGTATGGCCTTCCGGGGGGTACACCGATAAACTCATCTTT	CALGELVWPSGGYTDKLIF
TRDV1	few	-	TRDJ1	TGTGCTCTTGGGACCTTGAATCAGGGATGCGATAAACTCATCTTT	CALGTLNQGCDKLIF
TRDV1	-	-	TRDJ1	TGTGCTCTTGGGGAAAGGGGCTGTGGGAGAACCGATAAACTCATCTTT	CALGERGCGRTDKLIF
TRDV2	few	TRDD3	TRDJ1	TGTGCCTGTGACACACTTACTGGGGGAAAACACACCGATAAACTCATCTTT	CACDTLTGGKHTDKLIF
TRDV1	-	TRDD3	TRDJ1	TGTGCTCTTGGGGAACCCTCTCGCCTGTACTGGGGGACCGGGTATCTTCCACCAAAGTACACCGATAAACTCATCTTT	CALGEPSRLYWGTGYLPPKYTDKLIF
TRDV1	few	TRDD3	TRDJ1	TGTGCTCTTGGTCCTACTTCCTTCCTAAACTGGGGGATGTGCACCGATAAACTCATCTTT	CALGPTSFLNWGMCTDKLIF
TRDV1	-	-	TRDJ1	TGTGCTCTTGGGGGACGACCGAAACCCGGATTGGGCACCGATAAACTCATCTTT	CALGGRPKPGLGTDKLIF
TRDV1	-	TRDD2	TRDJ1	TGTGCTCTTGGCGGTACTTTTGAGGTATCCTTCCTACGGCCGTGGACCGATAAACTCATCTTT	CALGGTFEVSFLRPWTDKLIF
TRDV1	-	-	TRDJ1	TGTGCTCTTGGGGAAGGAGGAACACACGCTCTTATGTACACCGATAAACTCATCTTT	CALGEGGTHALMYTDKLIF
TRDV1	few	-	TRDJ1	TGTGCTCTTGGGGAACTAGGTGATAAACTCATCTTT	CALGELGDKLIF
TRDV1	-	TRDD3	TRDJ1	TGTGCTCTTGGGGGCCCCGTTAGACCCGGGGGATACGCTGAGGAGGAGGATCACACCGATAAACTCATCTTT	CALGGPVRPGGYAEEEDHTDKLIF
TRDV1	few	TRDD3	TRDJ1	TGTGCTCTTGGGGAACTCCCCCCAGTCCTACTGGGGGACACGTACACCGATAAACTCATCTTT	CALGELPPVLLGDTYTDKLIF
TRDV1	-	TRDD3	TRDJ1	TGTGCTCTTGGGGAGCCCAATTCCCTGTACTGGGGGATGTGGTTCGATAAACTCATCTTT	CALGEPNSLYWGMWFDKLIF
TRDV1	few	TRDD3	TRDJ1	TGTGCTCTTGGGGAACTATTAGAGCTTGGGCAGGTAGTAGGACTGGGGGATCCGAACGATAAACTCATCTTT	CALGELLELGQVVGLGDPNDKLIF
TRDV1	-	TRDD3	TRDJ1	TGTGCTCTTGGGGAACTAGGGACGTCCGGGGGATCCCCGTACACCGATAAACTCATCTTT	CALGELGTSGGSPYTDKLIF
TRDV1	-	TRDD3	TRDJ1	TGTGCTCTTGGGGAAAAGGAACGGAACCCAGGGGGGGGGGATACGCAGTTCTTACTCATCTTT	CALGEKERNPGGGDTQFLLIF
TRDV1	few	TRDD3	TRDJ1	TGTGCTCTTGGGGAACTGGTATGCCCGGTCTACTCTGGGGGATACGCGGGGTCGAACACCGATAAACTCATCTTT	CALGELVCPVYSGGYAGSNTDKLIF
TRDV2	few	TRDD3	TRDJ1	TGTGCCTGGGGGATAAGGCTGTGGACCGATAAACTCACCTTT	CAWGIRLWTDKLTF
TRDV1	-	-	TRDJ1	TGTGCTCTTGGGAGGAAGGGGCCAAATACCGATAAACTCATCTTT	CALGRKGPNTDKLIF
TRDV1	-	TRDD3	TRDJ1	TGTGCTCTTGGGGGCCGTTACTACTACCCATCGGGATGGGGGATATACACCGATAAACTCATCTTT	CALGGRYYYPSGWGIYTDKLIF
TRDV1	-	-	TRDJ1	TGTGCTCTTGGGGAACTATCGTGGGGACTCTTGCACACCGATAAACTCATCTTT	CALGELSWGLLHTDKLIF
TRDV3	few	-	TRDJ1	TGTGCCCCTGGGTACGGACTCATCTTT	CAPGYGLIF
TRDV1	-	-	TRDJ1	TGTGCTCTTGGGGGACAAGGTACTGAATGCACCGATAAACTCATCTTT	CALGGQGTECTDKLIF
TRDV1	few	TRDD3	TRDJ1	TGTGCTCTTGGGGAACTAGTCGTAAAGTCCTACGTGGACTGGGGGTTTACCGATAAACTCATCTTT	CALGELVVKSYVDWGFTDKLIF
TRDV1	-	TRDD3	TRDJ1	TGTGCTCTTGAGGAACGGGCACCTTATTCCCCCGACTTACTGGGGGATACCGATAAACTCATCTTT	CALEERAPYSPDLLGDTDKLIF
TRDV1	-	TRDD3	TRDJ1	TGTGCTCTTGGGGAAGAGAGCTCACGAAGGCCTTCCTACACTGGGGGATACGTCGACACCGATAAACTCATCTTT	CALGEESSRRPSYTGGYVDTDKLIF
TRDV1	-	-	TRDJ1	TGTGCTCTTGGGGAACTCCGGCTCCTACGATATGGGGGACAATACACCGATAAACTCATCTTT	CALGELRLLRYGGQYTDKLIF
TRDV1	-	-	TRDJ1	TGTGCTCTTGGGGACGGCAGGGGACAGGGTACCGCCGATAAACTCATCTTT	CALGDGRGQGTADKLIF
TRDV1	-	-	TRDJ1	TGTGCTCTTGGGGAACTAGGATCTAAGTCTTTAGGGGAACCTACCGATAAACTCATCTTT	CALGELGSKSLGEPTDKLIF
TRDV1	-	-	TRDJ1	TGTGCTCTTGGGGAACTCTACCGGACCACATACACCGATAAACTCATCTTT	CALGELYRTTYTDKLIF
TRDV1	few	TRDD3	TRDJ1	TGTGCTCTTGGGGAACTCTTCCTCTCCCTGGGGGATAACACCGATAAACTCATCTTT	CALGELFLSLGDNTDKLIF
TRDV1	few	TRDD3	TRDJ1	TGTGCTCTTGGGGACCTCTCCTTCCTAAGTTCAGGGCTGGGGGATACCCCTTACACCGATAAACTCATCTTT	CALGDLSFLSSGLGDTPYTDKLIF
TRDV1	few	TRDD3	TRDJ1	TGTGCTCTTGGGGAATCGTCCTACAGGGGATACGCGTTGGGGACCGATAAACTCATCTTT	CALGESSYRGYALGTDKLIF
TRDV1	-	-	TRDJ1	TGTGCTCTTGGGTCAATCCCGAGTGGGGACAGATACACCGATAAACTCATCTTT	CALGSIPSGDRYTDKLIF